This T cell receptor beta chain was identified in a study of T cell clusters in autoimmune cytopenias. General study findings and limits: TRB repertoire shifts in secondary cytopenia and chronic lymphocytic leukemia mostly reflected lymphoma, not autoimmunity.

Germline V gives CDR1 LNHDA, CDR2 SQIVND (reference sequence). The CDR3 loop spans 15 amino acids. Its frequency marks this clonotype as large (0.1 to 1%). The antigen is not known. TRB rearrangements were amplified by touch-down multiplex PCR with mixed TRB-A/B primers. TCRdb re-called the multiplex PCR reads; one entry per CDR3 protein, DNA not given. The table gives about 620 distinct CDR3 sequences; the top ten clones make up approximately 14% of it. Each sample's input was 250 ng genomic DNA, 38,000 or so genome equivalents. These data also featured in a second study, about T cell repertoires in aging, cancer and after chemotherapy. As reported in that work: In cancer patients, declining TCR diversity with age involved lost richness and lost evenness. Across the chemotherapy interval, each cancer cohort showed higher median generation probability, suggesting thymic rebound.

The sequenced sample consisted of peripheral blood. The rearrangement links TRBV19 to TRBJ1-5; TCRdb names TRBD1, which stays unverified in the absence of DNA. The sequence was obtained from a human donor with chronic lymphocytic leukemia. This CDR3 reads CASLKVQGSDQPQHF.